This TCR beta chain was obtained from a study of T cell responses to AZD1222 COVID-19 vaccine. Sequencing was performed with immunoSEQ multiplex PCR; in TCRdb, only in-frame clones are kept and a portion is missing. This sample yields more than 85,000 clones, of which 80% to 95% are seen a single time; less than 2.5% belongs to the top ten. In germline, CDR1 is SGHTA, CDR2 FQGNSA. CDR3 length equals 13 residues. Trimming removed 5 bases at V and 8 bases at J, with 15 bases between. Second-dose intervals of approximately 4 or approximately 12 weeks were pooled. The sequence was obtained from an adult who received the AZD1222 COVID-19 vaccine. The chain carries TRBV7-2 and TRBJ1-2, with a possible D match to TRBD1 (5 bases). The sequences come from peripheral blood, collected 28 days after the second AZD1222 dose. CDR3 residues: CASSESRDLGYTF. CDR3 bases: TGTGCCAGCAGCGAATCCAGGGATTTAGGCTACACCTTC.